This T cell receptor beta chain is drawn from a study of tumor-infiltrating lymphocytes in primary liver carcinoma. Priming with a constant-region primer yielded TCR beta cDNA from about 510 ng total RNA. Libraries covering TCR beta were generated through three nested multiplex PCR rounds (using a slightly modified ARM-PCR). Running around 10 cycles apiece, the first two PCR rounds relied on TRBV1-TRBV30 forward primers together with a C-beta reverse primer. TCRdb analysed the multiplex PCR reads with MiXCR anew, one entry per CDR3 protein. The data hold just under 95,000 distinct CDR3 sequences, with around 70% observed a single time. Co-extraction of both nucleic acids (RNA and DNA) used about 19-33 mg of unsorted bulk tissue. The V end lost 3 bases, the J end lost 5 bases, and 31 bases lay between the germline ends. Germline loops: CDR1 SQVTM, CDR2 ANQGSEA. The CDR3 sequence is 19 residues long.

The genes are TRBV29-1 and TRBJ2-5; TRBD1 is a possible D gene (7 bases). This clonotype was obtained from a man in his forties or fifties with primary liver carcinoma and hepatitis B virus infection. Input material: tumor-adjacent normal liver tissue. The CDR3, as DNA: TGCAGCGTTGAGGGGAGGCTAGTGGGAGGATCAAGGGGGCAGGAGACCCAGTACTTC. It codes for CSVEGRLVGGSRGQETQYF.